This is a list of T cell receptor beta chains from one sample in a study of chemoradiotherapy in HPV16-positive cancers. Some clones are missing from TCRdb's copy, which holds only in-frame ones; the method was immunoSEQ multiplex PCR. This table has roughly 34,000 clones, about 85% appearing once. Sample: blood, taken from a patient who underwent chemoradiotherapy. The receptor source for this set is a human donor with HPV-associated anogenital cancer. Both conserved end residues are part of each CDR3. D genes are given only for firm matches. Clone size is stated in some rows and not others, as once, few, many or a class when expanded.

clone_size d_call j_call v_call cdr3_nt cdr3_aa
. . TRBJ2-2 TRBV19 TGTGCCAGTAGCCTAATGGGGCAGGGCGGGAGGGAGCTGTTTTTT CASSLMGQGGRELFF
. . TRBJ2-7 TRBV7-2 TGTGCCAGCAGCTTAGTGGCGGGGAGCACCTACGAGCAGTACTTC CASSLVAGSTYEQYF
. TRBD1 TRBJ1-5 TRBV7-9 TGTGCCAGCAGCCCCGACAGGGGGCTGCCCCAGCATTTT CASSPDRGLPQHF
. . TRBJ1-1 TRBV7-9 TGTGCCAGCAGCTTTACAGGGAACACTGAAGCTTTCTTT CASSFTGNTEAFF
. TRBD1 TRBJ2-7 TRBV6-1 TGTGCCGGCAGAAGACAGGGGGCAAGCGAGCAGTACTTC CAGRRQGASEQYF
. . TRBJ2-4 TRBV4-2 TGTGCCAGCAGCCAAGATAGGGCAGGGGGGAACATTCAGTACTTC CASSQDRAGGNIQYF
. . TRBJ1-2 TRBV6-1 TGTGCCAGCCAGGGACAAAACTATGGCTACACCTTC CASQGQNYGYTF
once TRBD2 TRBJ2-3 TRBV18 TGTGCCAGCTCACCACCAGGACTAGCGGGGGGTACCCGGGCAGATACGCAGTATTTT CASSPPGLAGGTRADTQYF
. TRBD1 TRBJ1-6 TRBV6-4 TGTGCCAGCAGAGGAGGACAGGGTGCTTCACCCCTCCACTTT CASRGGQGASPLHF
once . TRBJ1-1 TRBV6-5 TGTGCCAGCAGTTACGGGCCGGTGAACACTGAAGCTTTCTTT CASSYGPVNTEAFF
. . TRBJ2-7 TRBV18 TGTGCCAGCTCACAGACAGGTTACGAGCAGTACTTC CASSQTGYEQYF
. . TRBJ1-1 TRBV7-2 TGTGCCAGCAGCTTAGCGCCGGGGAACACTGAAGCTTTCTTT CASSLAPGNTEAFF
. TRBD1 TRBJ2-5 TRBV5-1 TGCGCCAGCAGCCCTGGGGACAGCAAAGAGACCCAGTACTTC CASSPGDSKETQYF
. . TRBJ2-5 TRBV5-8 TGTGCCAGCAGCTTACAAGGAAACCTAAAAGAGACCCAGTACTTC CASSLQGNLKETQYF
. . TRBJ2-2 TRBV18 TGTGCCAGCTCACCCACCGTGAAGGCGAACACCGGGGAGCTGTTTTTT CASSPTVKANTGELFF
few . TRBJ2-7 TRBV18 TGTGCCAGCTCACGGGGAGAAGGGGAAGAGCAGTACTTC CASSRGEGEEQYF
. . TRBJ1-1 TRBV7-3 TGTGCCAGCAGCGCAGGGTTGAACACTGAAGCTTTCTTT CASSAGLNTEAFF
. TRBD2 TRBJ2-3 TRBV4-2 TGTGCCAGCAGCCGAACACTAGCGGGAAGAACAGATACGCAGTATTTT CASSRTLAGRTDTQYF
. . TRBJ2-7 TRBV7-2 TGTGCCAGCACCCCTTCCAGGACCGAGCAGTACTTC CASTPSRTEQYF
. TRBD1 TRBJ2-1 TRBV5-1 TGCGCCAGCAGCTTGGGGACAGGGGGATTAATCTACAATGAGCAGTTCTTC CASSLGTGGLIYNEQFF
. . TRBJ1-2 TRBV29-1 TGCAGCGTTGATGGGGTTAACTATGGCTACACCTTC CSVDGVNYGYTF
. TRBD1 TRBJ1-3 TRBV29-1 TGCAGCGGCGGGACAGACTCTGGAAACACCATATATTTT CSGGTDSGNTIYF
. . TRBJ2-2 TRBV7-9 TGTGCCAGCAGCCAACCAGGGAGTGGAGACACCGGGGAGCTGTTTTTT CASSQPGSGDTGELFF
. . TRBJ2-7 TRBV6-5 TGTGCCAGCAGTTCGACCCGGGGGACCGTCTACGAGCAGTACTTC CASSSTRGTVYEQYF
. . TRBJ1-2 TRBV7-9 TGTGCCAGCAGCGACCGGGACCTCTATGGCTACACCTTC CASSDRDLYGYTF
. TRBD1 TRBJ1-2 TRBV6-5 TGTGCCAGCAGGCCGCCCGGACAGGGCCGCAGCTACACCTTC CASRPPGQGRSYTF
. . TRBJ2-7 TRBV5-1 TGCGCCAGCAGCTTGCAGGGGGGGACTCCCTACGAGCAGTACTTC CASSLQGGTPYEQYF
. . TRBJ1-5 TRBV18 TGTGCCAGCTCACCCCAGGGGAATAGCAATCAGCCCCAGCATTTT CASSPQGNSNQPQHF
. . TRBJ2-6 TRBV6-5 TGTGCCAGCATGAACTCTGGGGCCAACGTCCTGACTTTC CASMNSGANVLTF
few . TRBJ1-3 TRBV7-9 TGTGCCAGCAGCTCTGGGACAAAAGGAAACACCATATATTTT CASSSGTKGNTIYF
. TRBD2 TRBJ2-3 TRBV6-1 TGTGCCAGCAGTAAAGCCGGGACTAGCGGGAGCACAGATACGCAGTATTTT CASSKAGTSGSTDTQYF
. . TRBJ2-7 TRBV7-8 TGTGCCAGCAGTCTTAATTCTCGGGGCTCCTACGAGCAGTACTTC CASSLNSRGSYEQYF
few . TRBJ1-1 TRBV7-8 TGTGCCAGCAAGGCGGAGATGAACACTGAAGCTTTCTTT CASKAEMNTEAFF
. . TRBJ2-1 TRBV5-1 TGCGCCAGCAGCTCAGACCCTTCCTCCAATGAGCAGTTCTTC CASSSDPSSNEQFF
. . TRBJ2-7 TRBV7-9 TGTGCCAGCAGCTCTACACCACCTAAGGCCTACGAGCAGTACTTC CASSSTPPKAYEQYF
. . TRBJ1-2 TRBV11-1 TGTGCCAGCAGCCCTTTTTCTGGGTACGGCTACACCTTC CASSPFSGYGYTF
. . TRBJ2-7 TRBV6-5 TGTGCCAGCCACCGCGAAACAGGGATTCCCTACGAGCAGTACTTC CASHRETGIPYEQYF
. . TRBJ1-1 TRBV4-2 TGTGCCAGCAGCCAAGACAGGGGCAACACTGAAGCTTTCTTT CASSQDRGNTEAFF
. . TRBJ2-5 TRBV5-4 TGTGCCAGCAGCTTGGCGGGGACACAAGAGACCCAGTACTTC CASSLAGTQETQYF
. . TRBJ2-2 TRBV9 TGTGCCAGCAGCGGCGTAGCGGACACCGGGGAGCTGTTTTTT CASSGVADTGELFF
. . TRBJ2-7 TRBV5-1 TGCGCCAGCAGCTGGGGGGGGCACGAGGGGCAGAGAGAGGAGCAGTACTTC CASSWGGHEGQREEQYF
. . TRBJ1-2 TRBV15 TGTGCCACCAGCAGAGGAGGGGAGGGCTATGGCTACACCTTC CATSRGGEGYGYTF
. . TRBJ1-1 TRBV7-8 TGTGCCAGCAGCGTTAGCGAGATGAACACTGAAGCTTTCTTT CASSVSEMNTEAFF
. . TRBJ2-7 TRBV28 TGTGCCAGCAGTTTCCTCGACAGTTACGAATCTGAGCAGTACTTC CASSFLDSYESEQYF
. . TRBJ1-4 TRBV5-1 TGCGCCAGCAGCTTGTGGGGGGCCGGTGAAAAACTGTTTTTT CASSLWGAGEKLFF
. . TRBJ1-4 TRBV9 TGTGCCAGCAGCCCGCGCCCGGGAAATAGCGGTGAAAAACTGTTTTTT CASSPRPGNSGEKLFF
. TRBD2 TRBJ2-1 TRBV5-1 TGCGCCAGCAGCTCAAGCGGGGGGTTAAATGAGCAGTTCTTC CASSSSGGLNEQFF
. . TRBJ1-1 TRBV18 TGTGCCAGTGGACGGTCGAACACTGAAGCTTTCTTT CASGRSNTEAFF
few TRBD2 TRBJ2-5 TRBV7-2 TGTGCCAGCAGCTTAGGGACTAGCGGGGGGGGCGGGCAAGAGACCCAGTACTTC CASSLGTSGGGGQETQYF
. . TRBJ1-1 TRBV2 TGTGCCAGCAGTGTGACAGGGAACACTGAAGCTTTCTTT CASSVTGNTEAFF
. . TRBJ1-2 TRBV28 TGTGCCAGCGCCCTTCCGGGACACAACTATGGCTACACCTTC CASALPGHNYGYTF
. . TRBJ1-5 TRBV19 TGTGCCAGTAGTCCCGGGACATACGGGGCAAATCAGCCCCAGCATTTT CASSPGTYGANQPQHF
once . TRBJ2-3 TRBV12-5 TGTGCTAGTGCCCAGGGATCAGATACGCAGTATTTT CASAQGSDTQYF
few TRBD1 TRBJ1-1 TRBV7-6 TGTGCCAGCAGCATGAGGACAGGGGTGAACACTGAAGCTTTCTTT CASSMRTGVNTEAFF
. . TRBJ2-7 TRBV6-5 TGTGCCAGCAGTAGAGCCGGGGCCTACGAGCAGTACTTC CASSRAGAYEQYF
. TRBD2 TRBJ2-1 TRBV4-1 TGCGCCAGCAGCCAAGGGTCGGCGGGGGGCAGTGAGCAGTTCTTC CASSQGSAGGSEQFF
once . TRBJ1-5 TRBV6-1 TGTGCCAGCACTTCCAGGGAGAGCAATCAGCCCCAGCATTTT CASTSRESNQPQHF
. TRBD2 TRBJ2-5 TRBV5-1 TGCGCCAGCAGCTACGGCGGACTAGCGGAAGAGACCCAGTACTTC CASSYGGLAEETQYF